These 4 T cell receptor beta chains were all obtained from the same sample, sequenced in a study of post-analysis software for immune sequencing data. General observations from the study: Among several TRBV segments more frequent in patients than controls were TRBV5-6, TRBV5-1 and TRBV20-1.

Their recognized antigens are unknown. cDNA libraries of TCR beta carried unique molecular identifiers. TCRdb ran MiXCR on the PCR reads and lists one entry per CDR3 protein. The profile covers 500,000 to 600,000 distinct CDR3 sequences, with around 44% appearing a single time and 1.5% to 2% taken by the ten largest. The sequenced sample was blood. These receptors originate from a girl aged 5-17 years with multiple sclerosis.

This chain connects TRBV29-1 to TRBJ1-1, with unresolved D. CDR3 length equals 12 residues. Trimming took 7 bases from V and 0 from J, leaving 9 bases between them. CDR1 and CDR2 from the germline V gene are SQVTM and ANQGSEA. The chain's CDR3 is CSGLRVNTEAFF. DNA of the CDR3: TGCAGCGGGCTGAGGGTGAACACTGAAGCTTTCTTT.

The V call is TRBV20-1, the J call TRBJ1-2; D may be TRBD1 (6 bases). V was trimmed by 1 base and J by 0 bases, leaving 9 bases between them. The CDR3 runs to 14 residues. Looked up from germline, CDR1 is DFQATT and CDR2 is SNEGSKA (reference sequence). CDR3 in DNA: TGCAGTGCTAGAGTACAGGGAGCTAACTATGGCTACACCTTC. Protein: CSARVQGANYGYTF.

This clonotype was counted a few times. The V gene is TRBV12-3 or TRBV12-4, the J gene TRBJ1-2; TRBD1 might be the D (5 bases). V lost 8 bases, J lost 0 bases, and 13 bases lay in between. This CDR3 region has 14 residues. CDR3 sequence (DNA): TGTGCCAGCGCCAGATCACAGGCTAACTATGGCTACACCTTC. The encoded protein is CASARSQANYGYTF.

This chain joins TRBV19 and TRBJ1-2, with a weak D call TRBD1 (5 bases). The V and J ends lost 8 bases and 2 bases respectively, with 15 bases between them. CDR1 and CDR2 from the germline V gene are LNHDA and SQIVND (reference sequence). This CDR3 has 14 residues. In DNA, the CDR3 is TGTGCCAGTGGGGGACCTTGGAACAACTATGGCTACACCTTC. It encodes CASGGPWNNYGYTF.